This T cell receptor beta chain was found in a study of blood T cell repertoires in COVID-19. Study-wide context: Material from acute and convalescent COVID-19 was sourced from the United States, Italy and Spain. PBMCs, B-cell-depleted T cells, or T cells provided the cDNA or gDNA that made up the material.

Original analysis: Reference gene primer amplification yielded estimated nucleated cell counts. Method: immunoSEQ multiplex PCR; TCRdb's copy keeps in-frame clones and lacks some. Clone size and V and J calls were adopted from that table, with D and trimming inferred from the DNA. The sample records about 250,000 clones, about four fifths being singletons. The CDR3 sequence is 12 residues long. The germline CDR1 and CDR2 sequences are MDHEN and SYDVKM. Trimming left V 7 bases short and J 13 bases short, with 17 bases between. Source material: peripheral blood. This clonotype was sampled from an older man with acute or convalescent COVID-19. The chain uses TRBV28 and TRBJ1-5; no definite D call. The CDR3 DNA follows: TGTGCCAGCACCCTATTCGCAGGTGAACAGCATTTT. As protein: CASTLFAGEQHF.